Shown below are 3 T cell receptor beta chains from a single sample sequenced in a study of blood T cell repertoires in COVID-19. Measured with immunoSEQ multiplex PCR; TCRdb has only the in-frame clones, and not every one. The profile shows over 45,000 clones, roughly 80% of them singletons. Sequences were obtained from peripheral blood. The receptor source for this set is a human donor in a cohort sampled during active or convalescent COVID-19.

The CDR3: CASSFTEGRTEAFF. The CDR3 DNA reads as TGTGCCAGCAGCTTTACAGAGGGTAGGACTGAAGCTTTCTTT. The chain employs TRBV7-2 and TRBJ1-1; D is undetermined. The V end lost 3 bases, the J end lost 5 bases, and 13 bases lay between the germline ends. Germline values: CDR1 SGHTA, CDR2 FQGNSA. There are 14 residues in the CDR3.

The CDR3 DNA reads TGTGCCATCAGCGGGGGACAGGACAGAAACTACGAGCAGTACTTC. This gives the protein CAISGGQDRNYEQYF. The gene calls are TRBV10-3 and TRBJ2-7; 8 bases map to TRBD1. Trimming took 6 bases from V and 3 from J; bases not matched to a gene: 10. The CDR3 extends over 15 amino acids. Germline CDR1 and CDR2: ENHRY and SYGVKD.

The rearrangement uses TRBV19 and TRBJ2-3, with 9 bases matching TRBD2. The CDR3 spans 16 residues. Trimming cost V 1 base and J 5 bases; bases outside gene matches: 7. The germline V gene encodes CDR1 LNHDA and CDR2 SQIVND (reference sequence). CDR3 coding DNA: TGTGCCAGTAGTATAGGTGGCGGGGGGGCCATAGATACGCAGTATTTT. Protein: CASSIGGGGAIDTQYF.